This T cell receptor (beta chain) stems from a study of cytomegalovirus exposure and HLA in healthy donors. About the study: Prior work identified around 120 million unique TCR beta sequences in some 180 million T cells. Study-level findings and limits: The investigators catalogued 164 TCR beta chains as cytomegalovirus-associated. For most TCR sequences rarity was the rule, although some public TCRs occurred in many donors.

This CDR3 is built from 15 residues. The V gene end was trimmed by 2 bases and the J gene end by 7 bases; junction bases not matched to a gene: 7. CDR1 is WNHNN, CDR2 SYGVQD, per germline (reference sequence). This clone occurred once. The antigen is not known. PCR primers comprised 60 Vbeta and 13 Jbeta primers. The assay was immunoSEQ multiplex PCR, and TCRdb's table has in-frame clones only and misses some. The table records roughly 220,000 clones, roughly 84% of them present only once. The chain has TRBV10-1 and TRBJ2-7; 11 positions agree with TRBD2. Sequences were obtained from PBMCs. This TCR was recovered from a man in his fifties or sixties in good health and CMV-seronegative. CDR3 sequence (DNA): TGCGCCAGCAGTGAGATTGCTAGCGGGAGGTCTGAGCAGTACTTC. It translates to CASSEIASGRSEQYF.